A single sample gave rise to the 15 T cell receptor beta chains below, sequenced in a study of OX40 agonist ivuxolimab in advanced cancers. Library method: the immunoSEQ multiplex PCR assay. TCRdb limited this immuneACCESS table to in-frame rearrangements with V and J called. A share of clones is missing; checked studies link under half to unresolved V genes, and the rest is unexplained. Across this sample there are approximately 60,000 clones, with around 77% seen only once. 5% to 6.5% of the sample lies in the top ten. This specimen consisted of CD4+ or CD8+ T cells sorted from blood, obtained in a trial of the OX40 agonist ivuxolimab. These receptors were collected from an adult with an advanced solid tumor such as melanoma, head and neck, liver or kidney cancer.

This chain connects TRBV5-6 to TRBJ2-2, with 11 bases identical to TRBD2. V lost 4 bases, J lost 0 bases, and 5 bases stayed unmatched. This CDR3 spans 17 amino acids. Germline CDR1 is SGHDT and CDR2 is YYEEEE. CDR3 sequence (DNA): TGTGCCAGCAGCGGGCCGACTAGCGGGACGAACACCGGGGAGCTGTTTTTT. Translated: CASSGPTSGTNTGELFF.

J is TRBJ1-2 and V is TRBV27; 9 bases fit TRBD1. Unmatched junction bases numbered 13, after V lost 6 bases and J lost 8 bases. Germline V CDR1 and CDR2: MNHEY, SMNVEV (reference sequence). The CDR3 has 15 amino acids. The CDR3 reads CASSLLGDREGGYTF. For the CDR3, the DNA is TGTGCCAGCAGCCTCCTAGGGGACAGGGAAGGAGGCTACACCTTC.

The J gene is TRBJ1-6, the V gene TRBV4-3; D ambiguous. Deletions cut 0 bases from V and 10 bases from J, with 10 bases between. This CDR3 spans 14 amino acids. CDR1 is LGHNA and CDR2 is YSLEER in the germline V gene. The CDR3 reads CASSQDPRVSPLHF. The CDR3, as DNA: TGCGCCAGCAGCCAAGACCCTAGGGTCTCACCCCTCCACTTT.

CDR3 in DNA: TGTGCCAGCTCCGTGACAGGGAGGGATGAAAAACTGTTTTTT. This sequence encodes CASSVTGRDEKLFF. The V call is TRBV18, the J call TRBJ1-4; 7 bases are a match to TRBD1. The CDR3 sequence is 14 residues long. CDR1 and CDR2 (germline): KGHSH, LQKENI. Germline trimming cut 6 bases from V and 6 bases from J; bases unmatched to any gene: 7.

V usage is TRBV7-9 and J usage is TRBJ2-1; D is unresolved. The V and J ends lost 3 bases and 6 bases respectively, with 12 bases between them. Germline lookup yields CDR1 SEHNR and CDR2 FQNEAQ (reference sequence). The CDR3 sequence is 14 residues long. Here the CDR3 DNA reads TGTGCCAGCAGCTTTATGGAGAGTTTCAATGAGCAGTTCTTC. It encodes CASSFMESFNEQFF. Full variable domain (outside the CDR3, taken from reference TRBV7-9 and TRBJ2-1): DTGVSQNPRHKITKRGQNVTFRCDPISEHNRLYWYRQTLGQGPEFLTYFQNEAQLEKSRLLSDRFSAERPKGSFSTLEIQRTEQGDSAMYLCASSFMESFNEQFFGPGTRLTVL.

This clone has a handful of counts. This sequence joins TRBV7-7 and TRBJ2-2; 7 nucleotides match TRBD1. The CDR3 has 15 amino acids. Trimming at V came to 8 bases and at J to 1 base, leaving 7 bases not matched to a gene. Germline assignment: CDR1 SSHAT and CDR2 FNYEAQ (reference sequence). This chain's CDR3 is CASSARTGNTGELFF. The DNA for the CDR3 is TGTGCCAGCTCCGCAAGGACAGGGAACACCGGGGAGCTGTTTTTT.

The rearrangement joins TRBV4-1 to TRBJ2-5; no clear D gene. The CDR3 has 14 residues. With 2 bases removed from V and 2 bases from J, the gap between germline ends came to 9 bases. Germline values: CDR1 MGHRA, CDR2 YSYEKL. The CDR3 DNA follows: TGCGCCAGCAGCCAAAGGGCCAGGCAAGAGACCCAGTACTTC. Translation gives CASSQRARQETQYF.

The V gene is TRBV5-1, the J gene TRBJ2-2; the match to TRBD1 covers 8 bases. The V and J ends lost 4 bases and 6 bases, in that order; junction bases with no gene match: 5. This CDR3 contains 14 residues. The germline CDR1 and CDR2 sequences are SGHRS and YFSETQ. Here the CDR3 reads CASSQGAGSGELFF. Written as DNA, the CDR3 is TGCGCCAGCAGCCAGGGGGCAGGGTCCGGGGAGCTGTTTTTT.

The rearrangement links TRBV7-9 to TRBJ2-1, with TRBD2 matching 9 bases. CDR3 length equals 15 residues. CDR1 is SEHNR, CDR2 FQNEAQ, per germline (reference sequence). V shed 7 bases, J shed 6 bases, and the junction held 10 bases outside the gene matches. The CDR3 sequence is CASTRTAGGPNEQFF. The CDR3 DNA reads TGTGCCAGCACCCGAACCGCGGGAGGGCCCAATGAGCAGTTCTTC.

The genes are TRBV15 and TRBJ1-2; D remains unclear. The germline V and J ends were trimmed by 1 base and 4 bases, with 13 bases remaining between them. The CDR3 runs 15 residues. Germline lookup yields CDR1 LNHNV and CDR2 YYDKDF (reference sequence). The CDR3 spells CATSRAALGSYGYTF. For the CDR3, the DNA is TGTGCCACCAGCAGAGCCGCGCTCGGCTCCTATGGCTACACCTTC.

The V and J genes are TRBV30 and TRBJ2-1; 9 nucleotides agree with TRBD2. This CDR3 has 14 amino acids. J lost 7 bases, V lost 4 bases, and 8 bases had no gene match. Germline CDR1 reads GTSNPN; CDR2 reads SVGIG (reference sequence). This CDR3 is CAWNRGRAGNEQFF. The CDR3 DNA is TGTGCCTGGAATCGCGGGAGGGCTGGTAATGAGCAGTTCTTC.

The chain recombines TRBV7-9 with TRBJ1-2; 9 positions agree with TRBD1. The CDR3 has 14 amino acids. CDR1 and CDR2 (germline): SEHNR, FQNEAQ (reference sequence). V was pared by 4 bases and J by 8 bases, with 8 bases of the junction left unmatched. CDR3 DNA sequence: TGTGCCAGCAGCTCATTACAGGGGGCGCCCGGCTACACCTTC. Its translation is CASSSLQGAPGYTF.

The count of this clone is one. V and J are TRBV2 and TRBJ1-1; 9 bases map to TRBD1. Trimming cost V 5 bases and J 3 bases; bases outside gene matches: 4. Germline V gives CDR1 SNHLY, CDR2 FYNNEI. This CDR3 spans 14 amino acids. CDR3 loop: CASSRQGEYTEAFF. The CDR3 DNA sequence: TGTGCCAGCAGTAGACAGGGGGAGTACACTGAAGCTTTCTTT.

This clone has just a few counts. This chain joins TRBV7-2 and TRBJ2-2; maybe TRBD1 (6 bases). This CDR3 has 16 residues. V was trimmed by 0 bases and J by 1 base, leaving 9 bases between them. Germline V gives CDR1 SGHTA, CDR2 FQGNSA. In nucleotides, the CDR3 is TGTGCCAGCAGCTTAGCACTGACAGGGAACACCGGGGAGCTGTTTTTT. Protein sequence: CASSLALTGNTGELFF.

The chain links TRBV5-6 to TRBJ1-4, with TRBD1 as a possible D gene (5 bases). CDR1 SGHDT and CDR2 YYEEEE come from the germline V gene. The V end was cut by 2 bases, the J end by 0 bases, with 14 bases between. The CDR3 covers 17 residues. CDR3: CASSFQTDGPTNEKLFF. CDR3 DNA: TGTGCCAGCAGCTTCCAGACAGACGGCCCAACTAATGAAAAACTGTTTTTT.